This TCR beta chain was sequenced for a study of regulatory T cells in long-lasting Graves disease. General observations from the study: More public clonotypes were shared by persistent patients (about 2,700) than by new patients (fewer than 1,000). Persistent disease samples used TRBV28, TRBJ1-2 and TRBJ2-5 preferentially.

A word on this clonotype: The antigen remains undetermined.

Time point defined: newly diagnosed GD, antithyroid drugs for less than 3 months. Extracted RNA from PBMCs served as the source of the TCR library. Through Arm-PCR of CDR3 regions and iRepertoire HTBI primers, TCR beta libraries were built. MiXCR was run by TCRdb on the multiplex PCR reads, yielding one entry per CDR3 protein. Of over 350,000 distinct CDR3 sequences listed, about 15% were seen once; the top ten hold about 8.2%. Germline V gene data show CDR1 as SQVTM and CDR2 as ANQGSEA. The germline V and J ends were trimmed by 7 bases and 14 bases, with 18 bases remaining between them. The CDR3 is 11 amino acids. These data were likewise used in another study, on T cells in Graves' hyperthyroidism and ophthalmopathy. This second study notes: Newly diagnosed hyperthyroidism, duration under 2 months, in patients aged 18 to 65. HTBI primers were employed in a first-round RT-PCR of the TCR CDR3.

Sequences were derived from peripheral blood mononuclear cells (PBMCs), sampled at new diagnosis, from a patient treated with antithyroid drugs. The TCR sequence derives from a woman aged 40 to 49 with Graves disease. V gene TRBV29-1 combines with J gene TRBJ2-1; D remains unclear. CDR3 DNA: TGCAGCGCCAGTGCTATAAGCTCGGAGTTCTTC. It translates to CSASAISSEFF.